The source of this T cell receptor beta chain is a study of blood T cell repertoires in COVID-19. Study-wide background: Researchers got acute and convalescent COVID-19 samples from the United States, Italy and Spain.

Original processing notes: Amplifying reference gene primers gave estimates of nucleated cell counts. Data came from immunoSEQ multiplex PCR; TCRdb stores just in-frame clones and leaves some out. V and J calls and clone size come straight from that table; D and trimming were deduced from the DNA. The sample consists of 290,000 or so clones, roughly 90% of them appearing once. Those enrolled, adults aged 18 to 89 years, came from 25 or so US areas. The CDR3 is 15 amino acids. J was trimmed by 5 bases and V by 4 bases; bases with no gene match: 8. Germline V CDR1 and CDR2: KGHSH, LQKENI. This rearrangement joins TRBV18 to TRBJ2-7; 10 positions agree with TRBD2. Sequenced input: PBMCs or T cells enriched from blood (not recorded which). The sequence came from a woman aged 18-29 years with acute COVID-19. The CDR3 loop is CASSHLQREGNEQYF. The CDR3 DNA sequence: TGTGCCAGCTCACACCTACAGCGGGAGGGCAACGAGCAGTACTTC.